This T cell receptor beta chain came from a study of Graves' ophthalmopathy and Graves' hyperthyroidism. Many counts were recorded for this clonotype. Its specificity is unknown. The sequenced template was RNA, covering the TCR beta CDR3 region. RT-PCR was first run with HTBI primers, then multiplex PCR in a second round. TCRdb itself ran the multiplex PCR reads through MiXCR, one entry per CDR3 protein. The sample has about 700,000 distinct CDR3 sequences, about 44% seen once. Study-wide points: Ophthalmopathy was separated from stable hyperthyroidism by a 13-signature model with approximately 91% sensitivity and 81.08% specificity.

The diagnostic workup employed clinical symptoms, serum thyroxine, TRAb, thyroid ultrasound and orbital computed tomography. PBMCs originated in under 13 ml of fresh peripheral blood. The source material was peripheral blood. This TCR was recovered from an adult man with Graves' ophthalmopathy.

The CDR3 DNA is TGTGCCAGCAGCTTGTTAGGGACAGATGCTGGCTACACCTTC. It translates to CASSLLGTDAGYTF. V gene TRBV7-9 combines with J gene TRBJ1-2; 7 bases are shared with TRBD1. Unmatched junction bases numbered 8, after V lost 3 bases and J lost 7 bases. Germline assignment: CDR1 SEHNR and CDR2 FQNEAQ (reference sequence). This CDR3 is built from 14 residues.